A selection of T cell receptor beta chains follows, all from one sample in a study of lymphopenia after photon versus proton radiotherapy. Using immunoSEQ multiplex PCR, the repertoire was profiled, and TCRdb retains in-frame clones only, with some absent. The data contain roughly 5,000 clones, approximately 89% of them singletons. The sample consisted of peripheral blood, taken from a patient treated with photon-based radiotherapy. The origin of the receptors is an elderly man with cholangiocarcinoma. Both conserved end residues are part of each CDR3. Each record gives: CDR3 protein, CDR3 DNA, V gene, J gene, D gene, clone size. The D gene is left open where the match is weak. Not every row has a clone size; where given, it reads once, few, many or a size class.

CDR3: CASKSGSYNEQFF
DNA: TGTGCCAGTAAAAGCGGCTCCTACAATGAGCAGTTCTTC
V: TRBV19
J: TRBJ2-1
D: .
size: few

CDR3: CASSGDTGGFGKLFF
DNA: TGTGCCAGCAGCGGGGATACCGGGGGCTTCGGAAAACTGTTTTTT
V: TRBV7-9
J: TRBJ1-4
D: .
size: .

CDR3: CASSRGQGDQPQHF
DNA: TGTGCCAGCAGCCGCGGACAGGGAGATCAGCCCCAGCATTTT
V: TRBV6-6
J: TRBJ1-5
D: TRBD1
size: .

CDR3: CASSLTPGQGRTEAFF
DNA: TGCGCCAGCAGCTTGACCCCCGGACAGGGAAGGACTGAAGCTTTCTTT
V: TRBV5-1
J: TRBJ1-1
D: TRBD1
size: .

CDR3: CASSFRGGPTFF
DNA: TGTGCCAGCAGTTTTCGAGGGGGGCCTACATTCTTC
V: TRBV27
J: TRBJ2-1
D: .
size: .

CDR3: CALAGGNTIYF
DNA: TGTGCCTTAGCAGGGGGAAACACCATATATTTT
V: TRBV30
J: TRBJ1-3
D: .
size: .

CDR3: CASSLALAGAAQYF
DNA: TGTGCCAGCAGCTTAGCGCTAGCGGGGGCAGCGCAGTATTTT
V: TRBV11-2
J: TRBJ2-3
D: TRBD2
size: .

CDR3: CASTTWGLGEAFF
DNA: TGCGCCAGTACTACGTGGGGGCTAGGTGAAGCTTTCTTT
V: TRBV5-1
J: TRBJ1-1
D: .
size: .

CDR3: CAISEYGQGNEQYF
DNA: TGTGCCATCAGTGAGTACGGACAGGGGAACGAGCAGTACTTC
V: TRBV10-3
J: TRBJ2-7
D: TRBD1
size: .

CDR3: CAWSLGNQPQHF
DNA: TGTGCCTGGAGCTTGGGGAATCAGCCCCAGCATTTT
V: TRBV30
J: TRBJ1-5
D: .
size: .

CDR3: CASSLGQGVHEQYF
DNA: TGCGCCAGCAGCTTGGGACAGGGGGTCCACGAGCAGTACTTC
V: TRBV5-1
J: TRBJ2-7
D: TRBD1
size: .

CDR3: CASSLVGAENLLFF
DNA: TGTGCCAGCAGCTTAGTCGGGGCCGAGAACTTGCTGTTTTTT
V: TRBV7-9
J: TRBJ1-4
D: .
size: once

CDR3: CASSLARDYGYTF
DNA: TGTGCCAGCAGTTTGGCCAGGGACTATGGCTACACCTTC
V: TRBV28
J: TRBJ1-2
D: .
size: .

CDR3: CASSFRGTSGNTIYF
DNA: TGTGCCAGCAGCTTCAGGGGCACGTCTGGAAACACCATATATTTT
V: TRBV5-5
J: TRBJ1-3
D: .
size: .

CDR3: CSLASPGAQGGTEAFF
DNA: TGCAGCCTTGCCAGTCCAGGGGCGCAGGGAGGCACTGAAGCTTTCTTT
V: TRBV29-1
J: TRBJ1-1
D: .
size: .

CDR3: CASSYRGADAFF
DNA: TGTGCCAGCAGTTACCGGGGGGCAGATGCTTTCTTT
V: TRBV6-5
J: TRBJ1-1
D: .
size: .

CDR3: CASSRGRTYNSPLHF
DNA: TGCGCCAGCAGCCGCGGACGGACTTATAATTCACCCCTCCACTTT
V: TRBV4-1
J: TRBJ1-6
D: .
size: .

CDR3: CAWSGNRESPLHF
DNA: TGTGCCTGGAGTGGGAACAGGGAATCACCCCTCCACTTT
V: TRBV30
J: TRBJ1-6
D: .
size: .

CDR3: CASSVRDSRVDTQYF
DNA: TGTGCCAGTAGTGTCCGGGACAGTAGAGTCGATACGCAGTATTTT
V: TRBV19
J: TRBJ2-3
D: TRBD1
size: large

CDR3: CASSRGLGTPNSPLHF
DNA: TGCGCCAGCAGCCGCGGGTTAGGGACACCTAATTCACCCCTCCACTTT
V: TRBV4-1
J: TRBJ1-6
D: .
size: .

CDR3: CASSFRRGTEAFF
DNA: TGTGCCAGCAGCTTTAGAAGGGGCACTGAAGCTTTCTTT
V: TRBV5-6
J: TRBJ1-1
D: .
size: .

CDR3: CAWSKGGASRRTDTQYF
DNA: TGTGCCTGGAGTAAGGGGGGCGCTAGCAGACGCACAGATACGCAGTATTTT
V: TRBV30
J: TRBJ2-3
D: .
size: .

CDR3: CASRTDSMNTEAFF
DNA: TGTGCCAGCAGGACGGACAGTATGAACACTGAAGCTTTCTTT
V: TRBV28
J: TRBJ1-1
D: .
size: .

CDR3: CASSSGGPGGETQYF
DNA: TGTGCCAGCAGCTCGGGAGGCCCGGGTGGCGAGACCCAGTACTTC
V: TRBV7-6
J: TRBJ2-5
D: TRBD2
size: .

CDR3: CASSRDRVLSGANVLTF
DNA: TGTGCCAGCAGCCGGGACAGGGTCCTCTCTGGGGCCAACGTCCTGACTTTC
V: TRBV7-9
J: TRBJ2-6
D: TRBD1
size: .

CDR3: CASSSGVQETQYF
DNA: TGCGCCAGCAGTTCAGGGGTCCAAGAGACCCAGTACTTC
V: TRBV5-1
J: TRBJ2-5
D: .
size: .

CDR3: CATSRGFGPNQPQHF
DNA: TGTGCCACCAGCAGAGGGTTCGGGCCCAATCAGCCCCAGCATTTT
V: TRBV15
J: TRBJ1-5
D: .
size: .

CDR3: CASSLEGSNQPQHF
DNA: TGCGCCAGCAGCTTGGAAGGCAGCAATCAGCCCCAGCATTTT
V: TRBV5-1
J: TRBJ1-5
D: .
size: few

CDR3: CASSQNGARSSYNEQFF
DNA: TGTGCCAGCAGCCAAAACGGGGCCCGAAGCTCCTACAATGAGCAGTTCTTC
V: TRBV4-2
J: TRBJ2-1
D: .
size: .

CDR3: CSADRGYYNEQFF
DNA: TGCAGCGCTGACAGGGGCTACTACAATGAGCAGTTCTTC
V: TRBV29-1
J: TRBJ2-1
D: TRBD1
size: .

CDR3: CASSFDRVSTEAFF
DNA: TGCGCCAGCAGCTTCGACAGGGTGAGCACTGAAGCTTTCTTT
V: TRBV5-1
J: TRBJ1-1
D: TRBD1
size: .

CDR3: CASQNGALGYGYTF
DNA: TGTGCCAGTCAAAACGGGGCCCTCGGGTATGGCTACACCTTC
V: TRBV6-6
J: TRBJ1-2
D: .
size: .

CDR3: CASSVQSGKSNTGELFF
DNA: TGTGCCAGCAGCGTACAGTCGGGGAAGTCGAACACCGGGGAGCTGTTTTTT
V: TRBV9
J: TRBJ2-2
D: .
size: few

CDR3: CASSLAAGFGEKLFF
DNA: TGCGCCAGCAGCTTGGCCGCGGGTTTCGGGGAAAAACTGTTTTTT
V: TRBV5-1
J: TRBJ1-4
D: .
size: .

CDR3: CASSLWTTDTQYF
DNA: TGTGCCAGCAGTTTATGGACTACAGATACGCAGTATTTT
V: TRBV27
J: TRBJ2-3
D: .
size: .

CDR3: CASSLVLRVMQYF
DNA: TGTGCCAGCAGCTTAGTTCTCCGGGTTATGCAGTATTTT
V: TRBV7-2
J: TRBJ2-3
D: .
size: .

CDR3: CASAAVRRGYGYTF
DNA: TGTGCCAGCGCCGCTGTCAGGAGAGGCTATGGCTACACCTTC
V: TRBV11-2
J: TRBJ1-2
D: .
size: once

CDR3: CASTGTGLHEQYF
DNA: TGTGCCAGCACGGGGACAGGGCTACACGAGCAGTACTTC
V: TRBV6-1
J: TRBJ2-7
D: TRBD1
size: .

CDR3: CASRIAGRHYEQYF
DNA: TGCGCCAGCAGGATAGCGGGGCGACACTACGAGCAGTACTTC
V: TRBV5-1
J: TRBJ2-7
D: TRBD2
size: .

CDR3: CSVAHGRGNPQHF
DNA: TGCAGCGTTGCCCATGGGCGGGGTAATCCCCAGCATTTT
V: TRBV29-1
J: TRBJ1-5
D: .
size: .

CDR3: CASSSRVFGELFF
DNA: TGTGCCAGCAGTAGCAGGGTTTTCGGGGAGCTGTTTTTT
V: TRBV6-1
J: TRBJ2-2
D: .
size: .

CDR3: CASSRSIDRDWGTEAFF
DNA: TGCGCCAGCAGCCGCTCCATAGACAGGGACTGGGGTACTGAAGCTTTCTTT
V: TRBV5-1
J: TRBJ1-1
D: TRBD1
size: .

CDR3: CATEDRGDSPLHF
DNA: TGTGCCACCGAAGACAGGGGTGATTCACCCCTCCACTTT
V: TRBV2
J: TRBJ1-6
D: TRBD1
size: few

CDR3: CASSLQARGSPHEQYF
DNA: TGCGCCAGCAGCTTACAGGCTCGTGGATCTCCCCACGAGCAGTACTTC
V: TRBV5-1
J: TRBJ2-7
D: .
size: .

CDR3: CASSDLSKRFQETQYF
DNA: TGTGCCAGCAGTGATCTGTCTAAGCGGTTCCAAGAGACCCAGTACTTC
V: TRBV2
J: TRBJ2-5
D: .
size: .

CDR3: CASRGQQSTDTQYF
DNA: TGTGCCAGCCGAGGACAACAGAGCACAGATACGCAGTATTTT
V: TRBV14
J: TRBJ2-3
D: .
size: few

CDR3: CASSPGLGMNTEAFF
DNA: TGTGCCAGCTCACCGGGCCTCGGGATGAACACTGAAGCTTTCTTT
V: TRBV18
J: TRBJ1-1
D: .
size: .

CDR3: CASNGRGRNTGELFF
DNA: TGTGCCAGCAATGGCAGGGGAAGGAACACCGGGGAGCTGTTTTTT
V: TRBV2
J: TRBJ2-2
D: .
size: .

CDR3: CASSSTSGGAADTQYF
DNA: TGTGCCAGCAGTTCGACTAGCGGGGGGGCCGCAGATACGCAGTATTTT
V: TRBV13
J: TRBJ2-3
D: TRBD2
size: .

CDR3: CASGRPGLLSNEKLFF
DNA: TGTGCCAGCGGCCGCCCTGGGTTGTTGTCTAATGAAAAACTGTTTTTT
V: TRBV28
J: TRBJ1-4
D: .
size: .

CDR3: CASSPGQTKETQYF
DNA: TGTGCCAGCAGCCCGGGACAGACAAAAGAGACCCAGTACTTC
V: TRBV7-3
J: TRBJ2-5
D: TRBD1
size: .

CDR3: CASTEIGQRNYGYTF
DNA: TGTGCCAGCACCGAGATTGGACAGAGGAACTATGGCTACACCTTC
V: TRBV5-4
J: TRBJ1-2
D: .
size: .